These T cell receptor beta chains were read from a single sample in a study of HIV-infected patients and healthy controls. TCRdb redid the calling of the 5' RACE reads with MiXCR, one entry per CDR3 protein. This sample has some 9,600 distinct CDR3 sequences, with under 7% found just once. The source was blood, collected during antiretroviral therapy. All receptors come from an adult with HIV infection. The donor label of this sample is uncertain. Both conserved end residues are part of each CDR3. Each record gives: J gene, V gene, D gene, clone size, CDR3 DNA, CDR3 protein. A D gene is named only where the DNA matches it firmly. Clone size is given for some rows only: seen once, a few or many times, or a class if the clone is expanded.

j_call: TRBJ1-1; v_call: TRBV6-1; d_call: TRBD1; clone_size: many; cdr3_nt: TGTGCCAGCAGTTACAGGGGGCGAGGTCTAACTGAAGCTTTCTTT; cdr3_aa: CASSYRGRGLTEAFF
j_call: TRBJ2-5; v_call: TRBV12-3/TRBV12-4; d_call: TRBD2; clone_size: many; cdr3_nt: TGTGCCAGCAGTCGGCGGGAGGAACAAGAGACCCAGTACTTC; cdr3_aa: CASSRREEQETQYF
j_call: TRBJ2-3; v_call: TRBV19; d_call: NA; clone_size: many; cdr3_nt: TGTGCCAGTAGTTGGATGCCTTCTTCAGGGCCTAGCACAGATACGCAGTATTTT; cdr3_aa: CASSWMPSSGPSTDTQYF
j_call: TRBJ1-5; v_call: TRBV2; d_call: NA; clone_size: many; cdr3_nt: TGTGCCAGCAAAAGAGGTACAGGGAGCAATCAGCCCCAGCATTTT; cdr3_aa: CASKRGTGSNQPQHF
j_call: TRBJ2-7; v_call: TRBV24-1; d_call: TRBD1; clone_size: many; cdr3_nt: TGTGCCACCAGTGACGGGACAGCCTACGAGCAGTACTTC; cdr3_aa: CATSDGTAYEQYF
j_call: TRBJ1-2; v_call: TRBV4-1; d_call: TRBD1; clone_size: many; cdr3_nt: TGCGCCAGCAGCCAAGAGACGCAGGGGGCAGATGGCTACACCTTC; cdr3_aa: CASSQETQGADGYTF
j_call: TRBJ2-7; v_call: TRBV7-6; d_call: NA; clone_size: medium-sized; cdr3_nt: TGTGCCAGCAGCTTAGGCCCGAACGAGCAGTACTTC; cdr3_aa: CASSLGPNEQYF
j_call: TRBJ2-7; v_call: TRBV5-1; d_call: NA; clone_size: NA; cdr3_nt: TGCGCCAGCAGCCCCCGCCAGGGCTCCTACGAGCAGTACTTC; cdr3_aa: CASSPRQGSYEQYF
j_call: TRBJ2-1; v_call: TRBV7-3; d_call: TRBD2; clone_size: many; cdr3_nt: TGTGCCAGCAGCCCCCGGCTAGCGGGACTCAATGAGCAGTTCTTC; cdr3_aa: CASSPRLAGLNEQFF
j_call: TRBJ2-5; v_call: TRBV7-9; d_call: NA; clone_size: many; cdr3_nt: TGTGCCAGCAGCCCCCGGGGCGGCTATTTCCAAGAGACCCAGTACTTC; cdr3_aa: CASSPRGGYFQETQYF
j_call: TRBJ2-5; v_call: TRBV29-1; d_call: NA; clone_size: many; cdr3_nt: TGCAGCGTTTCCGACAGCCAAGAGACCCAGTACTTC; cdr3_aa: CSVSDSQETQYF
j_call: TRBJ2-7; v_call: TRBV11-2; d_call: TRBD1; clone_size: few; cdr3_nt: TGTGCCAGCAGCTTCGGGGACAGCCTAGAAGAGCAGTACTTC; cdr3_aa: CASSFGDSLEEQYF
j_call: TRBJ1-6; v_call: TRBV7-6; d_call: TRBD1; clone_size: many; cdr3_nt: TGTGCCAGCAGTCGTCAGGGGGGTGACTATAATTCACCCCTCCACTTT; cdr3_aa: CASSRQGGDYNSPLHF
j_call: TRBJ1-2; v_call: TRBV24-1; d_call: TRBD1; clone_size: many; cdr3_nt: TGTGCCACCAGTCCAGGGACAGGACACTATGGCTACACCTTC; cdr3_aa: CATSPGTGHYGYTF
j_call: TRBJ2-2; v_call: TRBV30; d_call: NA; clone_size: NA; cdr3_nt: TGTGCCTGGAGATTGGGACAGAACACCGGGGAGCTGTTTTTT; cdr3_aa: CAWRLGQNTGELFF
j_call: TRBJ2-1; v_call: TRBV5-6; d_call: NA; clone_size: many; cdr3_nt: TGTGCCAGCAGCTTGAATCTAGCGAGCGTACCTTACAATGAGCAGTTCTTC; cdr3_aa: CASSLNLASVPYNEQFF
j_call: TRBJ2-3; v_call: TRBV18; d_call: TRBD2; clone_size: many; cdr3_nt: TGTGCCAGCTCACCTTTGCTAGCGGGGGCTCTAGGCACAGATACGCAGTATTTT; cdr3_aa: CASSPLLAGALGTDTQYF
j_call: TRBJ2-7; v_call: TRBV20-1; d_call: TRBD2; clone_size: few; cdr3_nt: TGCAGTGCTAGCTCCGGGACTAGCGGGGGGTACGAGCAGTACTTC; cdr3_aa: CSASSGTSGGYEQYF
j_call: TRBJ2-3; v_call: TRBV11-1; d_call: TRBD2; clone_size: many; cdr3_nt: TGTGCCAGCAGCCCTAGCGGGGGGGCACTCACAGATACGCAGTATTTT; cdr3_aa: CASSPSGGALTDTQYF
j_call: TRBJ2-3; v_call: TRBV29-1; d_call: NA; clone_size: many; cdr3_nt: TGCAGCGTCGAGGGGGATGTTGCGGGTTTAGATACGCAGTATTTT; cdr3_aa: CSVEGDVAGLDTQYF
j_call: TRBJ2-3; v_call: TRBV9; d_call: NA; clone_size: NA; cdr3_nt: TGTGCAAGAAGACCTAGAGTGGGGGGGCCCGCAGATACGCAGTATTTT; cdr3_aa: CARRPRVGGPADTQYF
j_call: TRBJ1-2; v_call: TRBV6-1; d_call: TRBD1; clone_size: many; cdr3_nt: TGTGCCAGCAGTGCTCACAGGGGAATCGGATATGGCTACACCTTC; cdr3_aa: CASSAHRGIGYGYTF
j_call: TRBJ1-1; v_call: TRBV19; d_call: NA; clone_size: few; cdr3_nt: TGTGCCAGTAGCCTCCAGAGAGACACTGAAGCTTTCTTT; cdr3_aa: CASSLQRDTEAFF
j_call: TRBJ1-1; v_call: TRBV29-1; d_call: NA; clone_size: NA; cdr3_nt: TGCAGCGTTGAAGAACCCCCGGACCGGGAAGCTTTCTTT; cdr3_aa: CSVEEPPDREAFF
j_call: TRBJ2-6; v_call: TRBV12-3/TRBV12-4; d_call: NA; clone_size: many; cdr3_nt: TGTGCCAGCAGCCCCGGGGCCAACGTCCTGACTTTC; cdr3_aa: CASSPGANVLTF
j_call: TRBJ2-4; v_call: TRBV19; d_call: NA; clone_size: many; cdr3_nt: TGTGCCAGTAGTATAGCGCTCCTAGCCAAAAACATTCAGTACTTC; cdr3_aa: CASSIALLAKNIQYF
j_call: TRBJ2-7; v_call: TRBV4-1; d_call: NA; clone_size: many; cdr3_nt: TGCGCCAGCAGCCAAGATGTGACGGGAGCTAATGAGCAGTACTTC; cdr3_aa: CASSQDVTGANEQYF
j_call: TRBJ2-7; v_call: TRBV29-1; d_call: NA; clone_size: NA; cdr3_nt: TGCAGCGTTGAACGGGACAACTACGAGCAGTACTTC; cdr3_aa: CSVERDNYEQYF
j_call: TRBJ1-1; v_call: TRBV6-5; d_call: NA; clone_size: NA; cdr3_nt: TGTGCCAGCAGTTACGGGATGAACACTGAAGCTTTCTTT; cdr3_aa: CASSYGMNTEAFF
j_call: TRBJ2-3; v_call: TRBV7-8; d_call: NA; clone_size: few; cdr3_nt: TGTGCCAGCAGCTTAGTTCTAGGGCTAGGCACAGATACGCAGTATTTT; cdr3_aa: CASSLVLGLGTDTQYF
j_call: TRBJ2-1; v_call: TRBV3-1; d_call: TRBD2; clone_size: medium-sized; cdr3_nt: TGTGCCAGCAGCCAAGGTCTAGCGGGGAATGAGCAGTTCTTC; cdr3_aa: CASSQGLAGNEQFF